A selection of T cell receptor beta chains follows, all from one sample in a study of CD8+ T cells in alopecia areata. Libraries were prepared by immunoSEQ multiplex PCR; TCRdb keeps only in-frame clonotypes and omits some of them. The sample includes about 140,000 clones, around four fifths of them seen just once. This specimen consisted of CD8+ T cells sorted from blood, obtained at week 4, from a patient treated with tofacitinib. The receptors come from a human donor with alopecia areata. The conserved cysteine and the conserved F or W are not part of the CDR3 here.

cdr3_aa: ASSFSSGGMETQY; j_call: TRBJ2-5; v_call: TRBV27
cdr3_aa: ASSHRREEQF; j_call: TRBJ2-1; v_call: TRBV7-8
cdr3_aa: ASRPGGTDTQY; j_call: TRBJ2-3; v_call: TRBV4-1
cdr3_aa: ASTELGLAGASGTDTQY; j_call: TRBJ2-3; v_call: TRBV7-8
cdr3_aa: ASSRGQGLDSPLH; j_call: TRBJ1-6; v_call: TRBV4-2
cdr3_aa: ASSLMKGQHTGELF; j_call: TRBJ2-2; v_call: TRBV27
cdr3_aa: AQGTGNYEQY; j_call: TRBJ2-7; v_call: TRBV30
cdr3_aa: ASSFGRAWEQY; j_call: TRBJ2-7; v_call: TRBV27
cdr3_aa: ASSPGRSSYLFSDTQY; j_call: TRBJ2-3; v_call: TRBV7-2
cdr3_aa: ASSFTPGQDVY; j_call: TRBJ2-4; v_call: TRBV6-5
cdr3_aa: ASSLTGGRTEAF; j_call: TRBJ1-1; v_call: TRBV6-5
cdr3_aa: ASTYIGTTSYEQY; j_call: TRBJ2-7; v_call: TRBV6-1
cdr3_aa: ASSGGGPSPYEQY; j_call: TRBJ2-7; v_call: TRBV5-8
cdr3_aa: ASSYSQGPGNIQY; j_call: TRBJ2-4; v_call: TRBV6-5
cdr3_aa: ASSLGRGASFEAF; j_call: TRBJ1-1; v_call: TRBV7-8
cdr3_aa: ATSTSGSYEQY; j_call: TRBJ2-7; v_call: TRBV27
cdr3_aa: ASSLNPLNTEAF; j_call: TRBJ1-1; v_call: TRBV4-3
cdr3_aa: ASSGGRNEQF; j_call: TRBJ2-1; v_call: TRBV13
cdr3_aa: SVELAGEYNEQF; j_call: TRBJ2-1; v_call: TRBV29-1
cdr3_aa: ASSLADRAPYEQY; j_call: TRBJ2-7; v_call: TRBV7-9
cdr3_aa: ASSLALTNIQY; j_call: TRBJ2-4; v_call: TRBV7-2
cdr3_aa: AIGGLTTPDTQY; j_call: TRBJ2-3; v_call: TRBV27
cdr3_aa: ASSVSGGSNEQF; j_call: TRBJ2-1; v_call: TRBV9
cdr3_aa: ASSGVGEQY; j_call: TRBJ2-7; v_call: TRBV7-9
cdr3_aa: ASSPAGASYEQY; j_call: TRBJ2-7; v_call: TRBV5-6
cdr3_aa: ASSYGRAPYNEQF; j_call: TRBJ2-1; v_call: TRBV6-5
cdr3_aa: ASSPWDGGPSEQY; j_call: TRBJ2-7; v_call: TRBV2
cdr3_aa: SVENIYGYT; j_call: TRBJ1-2; v_call: TRBV29-1
cdr3_aa: ASSLAGGLDNEQF; j_call: TRBJ2-1; v_call: TRBV7-8
cdr3_aa: SVEGGTYGYT; j_call: TRBJ1-2; v_call: TRBV29-1